This T cell receptor beta chain was observed in a study of neoadjuvant anti-PD-1 for oral cavity cancer. The study, taken as a whole, reports: Higher pretreatment Treg/Th17 ratios tracked higher pretreatment blood clonality.

About this clone itself: Its antigen remains unknown.

The V end lost 1 base, the J end lost 5 bases, and 14 bases lay between the germline ends. Germline V gene lookup returns CDR1 MGHRA and CDR2 YSYEKL. The CDR3 has 15 residues. Six replicates per PBMC sample, mostly from roughly 470 ng of genomic DNA. Measured with immunoSEQ multiplex PCR; TCRdb has only the in-frame clones, and not every one. The profile shows nearly 7,000 clones, approximately 79% of them singletons. Patients were newly diagnosed with stage II-IVA oral cavity squamous cell carcinoma without prior systemic or radiation treatment. The rearrangement links TRBV4-1 to TRBJ2-5; TRBD1 might be the D (6 bases). This specimen was PBMCs, taken before nivolumab (anti-PD-1) treatment. The sequence was collected from a person aged 40 to 85 with oral cavity squamous cell carcinoma. The CDR3 nucleotides read TGCGCCAGCAGCCAAGCGTACAGGGAAAGGGAGACCCAGTACTTC. Encoded protein: CASSQAYRERETQYF.